The entry that follows covers one T cell receptor beta chain sequence. The antigen remains undetermined. The CDR3 covers 16 residues. Germline CDR1 LGHDT, CDR2 YNNKEL (reference sequence). Trimming removed 4 bases from V and 9 bases from J; junction bases left unmatched: 10. This sample is drawn from a study of post-analysis software for immune sequencing data. Findings of the study overall: A handful of TRBV segments appeared more often in patients than in controls, and TRBV5-6, TRBV5-1 and TRBV20-1 were among these.

Tagging with unique molecular identifiers was a feature of the TCR beta cDNA libraries. One entry per CDR3 protein results from TCRdb running MiXCR on the PCR reads. The repertoire holds 800,000 to 950,000 distinct CDR3 sequences, with under 70% as singletons. This chain uses TRBV3-1 with TRBJ2-1; 12 bases fit TRBD2. Sequenced input: blood. This receptor was obtained from a girl aged 5 to 17 with multiple sclerosis. CDR3 region: CASSLRTSGTKVEQFF. The CDR3 DNA reads as TGTGCCAGCAGCCTCCGGACTAGCGGGACCAAGGTTGAGCAGTTCTTC.